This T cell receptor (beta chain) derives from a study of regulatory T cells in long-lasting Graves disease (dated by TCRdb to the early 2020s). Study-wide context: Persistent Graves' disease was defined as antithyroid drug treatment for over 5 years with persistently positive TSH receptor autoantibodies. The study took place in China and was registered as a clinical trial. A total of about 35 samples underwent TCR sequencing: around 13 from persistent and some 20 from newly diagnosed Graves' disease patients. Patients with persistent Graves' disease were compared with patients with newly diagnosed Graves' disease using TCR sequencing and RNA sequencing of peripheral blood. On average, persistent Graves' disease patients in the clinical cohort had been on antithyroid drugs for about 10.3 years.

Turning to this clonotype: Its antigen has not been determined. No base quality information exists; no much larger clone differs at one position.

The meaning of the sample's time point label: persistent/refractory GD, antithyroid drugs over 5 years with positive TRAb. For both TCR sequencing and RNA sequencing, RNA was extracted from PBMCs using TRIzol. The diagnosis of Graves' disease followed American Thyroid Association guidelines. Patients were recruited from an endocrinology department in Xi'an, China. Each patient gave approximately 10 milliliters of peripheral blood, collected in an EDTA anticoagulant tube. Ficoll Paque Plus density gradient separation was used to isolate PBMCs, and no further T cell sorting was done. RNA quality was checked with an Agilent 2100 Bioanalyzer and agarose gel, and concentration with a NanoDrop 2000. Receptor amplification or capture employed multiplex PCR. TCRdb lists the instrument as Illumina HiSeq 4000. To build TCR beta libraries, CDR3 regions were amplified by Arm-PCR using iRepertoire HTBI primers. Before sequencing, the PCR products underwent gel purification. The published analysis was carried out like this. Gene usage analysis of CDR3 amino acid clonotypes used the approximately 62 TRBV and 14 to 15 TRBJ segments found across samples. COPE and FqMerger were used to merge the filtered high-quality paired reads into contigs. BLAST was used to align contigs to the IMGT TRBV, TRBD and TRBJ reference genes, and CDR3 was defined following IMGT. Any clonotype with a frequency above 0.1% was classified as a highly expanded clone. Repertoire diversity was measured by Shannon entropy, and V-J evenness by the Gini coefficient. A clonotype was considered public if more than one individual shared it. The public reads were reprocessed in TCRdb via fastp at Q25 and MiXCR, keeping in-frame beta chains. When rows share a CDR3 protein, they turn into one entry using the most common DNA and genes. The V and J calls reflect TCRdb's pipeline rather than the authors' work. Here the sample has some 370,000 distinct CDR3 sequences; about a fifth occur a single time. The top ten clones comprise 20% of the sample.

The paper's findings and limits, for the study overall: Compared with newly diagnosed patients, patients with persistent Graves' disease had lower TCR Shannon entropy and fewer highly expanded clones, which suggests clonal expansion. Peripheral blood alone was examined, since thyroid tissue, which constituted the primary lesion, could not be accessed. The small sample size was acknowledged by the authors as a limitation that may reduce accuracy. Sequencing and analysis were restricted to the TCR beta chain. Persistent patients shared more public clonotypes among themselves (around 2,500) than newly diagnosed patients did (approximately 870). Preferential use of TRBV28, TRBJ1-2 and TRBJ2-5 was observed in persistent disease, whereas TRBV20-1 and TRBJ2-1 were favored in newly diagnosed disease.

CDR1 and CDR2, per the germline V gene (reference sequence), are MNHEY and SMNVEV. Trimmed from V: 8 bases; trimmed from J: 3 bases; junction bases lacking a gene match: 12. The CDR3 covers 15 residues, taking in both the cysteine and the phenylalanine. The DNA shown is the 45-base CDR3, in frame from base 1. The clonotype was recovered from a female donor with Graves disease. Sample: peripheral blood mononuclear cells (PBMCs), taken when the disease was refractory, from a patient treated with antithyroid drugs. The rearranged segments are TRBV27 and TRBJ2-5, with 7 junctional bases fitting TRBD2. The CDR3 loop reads CASGDLGLPKETQYF. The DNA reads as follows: TGTGCCAGCGGAGATCTGGGACTACCAAAAGAGACCCAGTACTTC.